This TCR beta chain was identified in a study of shared clonotypes between healthy human individuals. Study-level results: A handful of donors shared around 5% of their naive CD4 clonotypes. Collection of samples was limited to blood; tissue repertoires likely differ.

Note on this clone: Its matching antigen is unknown.

Germline assignment: CDR1 SGHRS and CDR2 YFSETQ. The CDR3 sequence is 15 residues long. The V gene lost 3 bases and the J gene lost 4 bases, with 15 bases spanning the gap. Clones were read by immunoSEQ multiplex PCR, and TCRdb kept only the in-frame ones, dropping some. The table lists some 2.3 million clones, over 90% of them singletons. The chain has TRBV5-1 and TRBJ2-3; the D gene is possibly TRBD1 (5 bases). The source material was naive CD4+ T cells from PBMCs. The subset denotes: CD45RA+ positively selected. The source is a man younger than 35 in good health. Some clones in this sample may be carry-over from other donors' samples. As DNA, the CDR3 is TGCGCCAGCAGCTCCTCGCCCAGGGTTCCAGATACGCAGTATTTT. Its protein is CASSSSPRVPDTQYF.